This entry lists 23 T cell receptor beta chains sequenced from one sample in a study of OX40 agonist ivuxolimab in advanced cancers. TCRdb's table, derived via immunoSEQ multiplex PCR, lists solely in-frame clones and lacks some. The table shows some 80,000 clones, with roughly four fifths occurring only once. The material was CD4+ or CD8+ T cells sorted from blood, obtained in a trial of the OX40 agonist ivuxolimab. The source of these receptors is an adult with an advanced solid tumor such as melanoma, head and neck, liver or kidney cancer.

The V gene is TRBV6-1, the J gene TRBJ1-2, with 9 bases matching TRBD1. The CDR3 is 14 residues long. Germline V gives CDR1 MNHNS, CDR2 SASEGT. The V gene end was trimmed by 9 bases and the J gene end by 8 bases; junction bases not matched to a gene: 13. CDR3 coding DNA: TGTGCCAGTAGGCACAGGGGGCAGGGGTTCGGCTACACCTTC. Translated, it gives CASRHRGQGFGYTF.

The rearrangement joins TRBV28 to TRBJ2-4; D unresolved. Germline V lookup: CDR1 MDHEN, CDR2 SYDVKM. V was cut by 7 bases and J by 0 bases, with 10 bases left in between. This CDR3 has 14 amino acids. CDR3 in amino acids: CASMGYSAKNIQYF. The DNA for the CDR3 is TGTGCCAGCATGGGCTATTCAGCCAAAAACATTCAGTACTTC.

V is TRBV11-2 and J is TRBJ1-1; tentatively, D is TRBD1 (6 bases). Germline CDR1 reads SGHAT; CDR2 reads FQNNGV. Trimming removed 8 bases at V and 3 bases at J, with 10 bases between. There are 12 residues in the CDR3. As DNA, the CDR3 is TGTGCCAGCTCTAGGGGGGACACTGAAGCTTTCTTT. Its translation is CASSRGDTEAFF.

The genes are TRBV6-1 and TRBJ2-1, with 7 bases that match TRBD1. With 4 bases clipped from V and 1 base from J, the junction kept 7 bases outside the gene matches. The CDR3 sequence is 16 residues long. The germline V gene encodes CDR1 MNHNS and CDR2 SASEGT. Here the CDR3 reads CASSVTGTVSYNEQFF. For the CDR3, the DNA is TGTGCCAGCAGTGTCACCGGGACAGTATCCTACAATGAGCAGTTCTTC.

Remarks on this clone: An end of the junction does not agree with germline; a read error may underlie this. J is TRBJ2-1 and V is TRBV5-1; D unresolved. CDR3 size: 15 residues. Germline lookup yields CDR1 SGHRS and CDR2 YFSETQ. CDR3 coding DNA: TGCGCCAGCCGCTTGGTGGTTCGGGCCACCAATGAGCAGTTCTTC. This translates into CASRLVVRATNEQFF.

This clone has just a few counts. V usage is TRBV29-1 and J usage is TRBJ1-1; the D is unclear. V lost 2 bases and J 0 bases, leaving 7 bases between the germline ends. Germline CDR1 and CDR2: SQVTM and ANQGSEA. This CDR3 has 13 residues. CDR3 sequence: CSVERHLNTEAFF. CDR3 nucleotide sequence: TGCAGCGTTGAAAGACATTTGAACACTGAAGCTTTCTTT.

The rearrangement uses TRBV6-5 and TRBJ1-5; no definite D call. This CDR3 contains 14 residues. V shed 7 bases and J shed 3 bases, with 13 bases lying between them. CDR1 MNHEY and CDR2 SVGAGI come from the germline V gene. CDR3 loop: CASKGNGDNQPQHF. CDR3 nucleotides: TGTGCCAGCAAGGGCAACGGAGACAATCAGCCCCAGCATTTT.

This chain connects TRBV7-9 to TRBJ1-3, with a weak D call TRBD1 (6 bases). The CDR3 is 15 residues long. Trimming took 1 base from V and 2 from J, leaving 9 bases between them. Per germline, CDR1 SEHNR and CDR2 FQNEAQ (reference sequence). The CDR3 is CASSLGTEAGNTIYF. The CDR3 DNA reads TGTGCCAGCAGCTTAGGGACAGAAGCTGGAAACACCATATATTTT. The full variable domain, rest sourced from reference TRBV7-9 and TRBJ1-3, is DTGVSQNPRHKITKRGQNVTFRCDPISEHNRLYWYRQTLGQGPEFLTYFQNEAQLEKSRLLSDRFSAERPKGSFSTLEIQRTEQGDSAMYLCASSLGTEAGNTIYFGEGSWLTVV.

This chain uses TRBV9 with TRBJ2-7, with 10 bases identical to TRBD2. This CDR3 contains 16 residues. The V and J ends lost 0 bases and 3 bases, in that order; junction bases with no gene match: 6. Germline V lookup: CDR1 SGDLS, CDR2 YYNGEE. Written as DNA, the CDR3 is TGTGCCAGCAGCGTAGGCGAACTAGCGGGAAGCTACGAGCAGTACTTC. Residues: CASSVGELAGSYEQYF. Full variable domain (remainder filled in from reference TRBV9 and TRBJ2-7): DSGVTQTPKHLITATGQRVTLRCSPRSGDLSVYWYQQSLDQGLQFLIQYYNGEERAKGNILERFSAQQFPDLHSELNLSSLELGDSALYFCASSVGELAGSYEQYFGPGTRLTVT.

This clone was detected only a few times. The rearrangement uses TRBV6-5 and TRBJ2-1, with a possible D match to TRBD2 (6 bases). Germline V CDR1 and CDR2: MNHEY, SVGAGI. Trimming left V 7 bases short and J 5 bases short, with 12 bases between. This CDR3 is built from 13 residues. The CDR3 protein is CASNTAGHNEQFF. CDR3 DNA: TGTGCCAGCAACACGGCGGGGCACAATGAGCAGTTCTTC.

This clone was observed a few times. CDR3 in amino acids: CASSRGTGTINTEAFF. The CDR3 DNA reads as TGCGCCAGCAGCCGAGGGACAGGAACTATTAACACTGAAGCTTTCTTT. This sequence joins TRBV5-1 and TRBJ1-1; 8 bases fit TRBD1. The germline V gene has CDR1 SGHRS and CDR2 YFSETQ. The CDR3 consists of 16 residues. The ends lost 4 bases at V and 2 bases at J; junction bases unmatched: 10.

The CDR3 is CASSQGAGPQETQYF. The CDR3 nucleotides read TGTGCCAGCAGCCAAGGGGCAGGGCCCCAAGAGACCCAGTACTTC. The chain uses TRBV7-2 and TRBJ2-5; D may be TRBD1 (5 bases). CDR3 length: 15 amino acids. From germline, CDR1 is SGHTA and CDR2 FQGNSA. V dropped 5 bases and J dropped 1 base, with 14 bases sitting between them.

The V and J genes are TRBV7-6 and TRBJ2-1; D is uncertain. In germline, CDR1 is SGHVS, CDR2 FNYEAQ. Between the trimmed V and J ends, which lost 2 bases and 6 bases, there was a span of 5 bases. This CDR3 contains 12 residues. The CDR3 region is CASSLSGNEQFF. CDR3 bases: TGTGCCAGCAGCTTATCTGGCAATGAGCAGTTCTTC.

The chain carries TRBV7-2 and TRBJ1-6; D might be TRBD1 (5 bases). The CDR3 has 11 amino acids. Germline V CDR1 and CDR2: SGHTA, FQGNSA. V was cut by 5 bases and J by 12 bases, with 8 bases left in between. The CDR3 spells CASSGGGPLHF. CDR3 in DNA: TGTGCCAGCAGCGGGGGAGGACCCCTCCACTTT. The full variable domain, its missing parts supplied by reference TRBV7-2 and TRBJ1-6, is GAGVSQSPSNKVTEKGKDVELRCDPISGHTALYWYRQSLGQGLEFLIYFQGNSAPDKSGLPSDRFSAERTGGSVSTLTIQRTQQEDSAVYLCASSGGGPLHFGNGTRLTVT.

This clone was observed once. The chain is built from TRBV6-4 and TRBJ1-1, with 8 positions matching TRBD1. Germline V lookup: CDR1 MRHNA, CDR2 SNTAGT. Germline trimming cut 0 bases from V and 4 bases from J; bases unmatched to any gene: 7. The CDR3 length is 16 residues. In DNA form, the CDR3 reads TGTGCCAGCAGTGACTCTCGGAGACAGGGGAGCACTGAAGCTTTCTTT. Its protein is CASSDSRRQGSTEAFF.

The chain joins TRBV30 to TRBJ2-3; possibly TRBD2 for D (6 bases). CDR3 length: 13 residues. Germline CDR1 GTSNPN, CDR2 SVGIG (reference sequence). The V and J ends lost 4 bases and 6 bases respectively, with 14 bases between them. The CDR3 coding sequence is TGTGCCTGGACCTTCGGGAGTGGGGATACGCAGTATTTT. Translation: CAWTFGSGDTQYF. The full variable domain, completed using reference TRBV30 and TRBJ2-3, is SQTIHQWPATLVQPVGSPLSLECTVEGTSNPNLYWYRQAAGRGLQLLFYSVGIGQISSEVPQNLSASRPQDRQFILSSKKLLLSDSGFYLCAWTFGSGDTQYFGPGTRLTVL.

A few counts support this clone. This chain connects TRBV5-6 to TRBJ1-2; the D is unclear. Trimming removed 2 bases at V and 0 bases at J, with 5 bases between. The CDR3 contains 13 residues. Germline CDR1 reads SGHDT; CDR2 reads YYEEEE. CDR3 residues: CASSFRANYGYTF. As DNA, the CDR3 is TGTGCCAGCAGCTTCAGAGCTAACTATGGCTACACCTTC.

The J gene is TRBJ1-1, the V gene TRBV23-1; 12 positions match TRBD1. TRBV23-1 is recorded as an ORF, its role being uncertain. The CDR3 is 16 amino acids. The trim removed 2 bases at V and 8 bases at J, leaving 9 bases unmatched. The CDR3 loop reads CASSQRPRDRGLEAFF. The CDR3, as DNA: TGCGCCAGCAGTCAACGCCCCCGGGACAGGGGGCTAGAAGCTTTCTTT.

The CDR3 sequence: CASSVEPSGNYEQYF. CDR3 DNA: TGTGCCAGCAGCGTAGAGCCTAGCGGGAACTACGAGCAGTACTTC. V is TRBV9 and J is TRBJ2-7; TRBD2 matches at 9 bases. This CDR3 is built from 15 residues. Germline CDR1 SGDLS, CDR2 YYNGEE. V shed 0 bases and J 3 bases; nucleotides not matched to a gene: 4. The variable domain in full, completed from reference TRBV9 and TRBJ2-7, reads DSGVTQTPKHLITATGQRVTLRCSPRSGDLSVYWYQQSLDQGLQFLIQYYNGEERAKGNILERFSAQQFPDLHSELNLSSLELGDSALYFCASSVEPSGNYEQYFGPGTRLTVT.

The chain uses TRBV7-9 and TRBJ1-2; D unresolved. This CDR3 has 14 amino acids. The V and J ends lost 5 bases and 8 bases respectively, with 18 bases between them. CDR1 is SEHNR and CDR2 is FQNEAQ in the germline V gene (reference sequence). The DNA of the CDR3 is TGTGCCAGCAGCCCGGGTGGGCGAAGGTTCGGCTACACCTTC. This gives the protein CASSPGGRRFGYTF. The entire variable domain, with the rest obtained from reference TRBV7-9 and TRBJ1-2, is as follows: DTGVSQNPRHKITKRGQNVTFRCDPISEHNRLYWYRQTLGQGPEFLTYFQNEAQLEKSRLLSDRFSAERPKGSFSTLEIQRTEQGDSAMYLCASSPGGRRFGYTFGSGTRLTVV.

V gene TRBV5-4 combines with J gene TRBJ2-2; D assignment may be TRBD1 or TRBD2 (5 bases each). This CDR3 region has 17 residues. V lost 4 bases, J lost 1 base, and 17 bases lay in between. CDR1 is SGHNT and CDR2 is YYREEE in the germline V gene (reference sequence). The CDR3 DNA follows: TGTGCCAGCAGCCGCCCGGCAGGGAGTATGAACACCGGGGAGCTGTTTTTT. Translating gives CASSRPAGSMNTGELFF.

The chain recombines TRBV18 with TRBJ1-1; 8 nucleotides align to TRBD1. In germline, CDR1 is KGHSH, CDR2 LQKENI. CDR3 size: 16 residues. Germline trimming cut 1 base from V and 2 bases from J; bases unmatched to any gene: 6. CDR3 protein: CASSPQTGGYNTEAFF. CDR3 sequence (DNA): TGTGCCAGCTCACCACAAACAGGGGGATATAACACTGAAGCTTTCTTT.

This chain links TRBV27 with TRBJ1-1; D not resolved. The CDR3 totals 13 residues. CDR1 is MNHEY and CDR2 is SMNVEV in the germline V gene (reference sequence). V lost 8 bases to trimming and J lost 3 bases, with 13 bases between them. CDR3 in DNA: TGTGCCAGCTCCGTTCAGGTTTACACTGAAGCTTTCTTT. Translated, it gives CASSVQVYTEAFF.